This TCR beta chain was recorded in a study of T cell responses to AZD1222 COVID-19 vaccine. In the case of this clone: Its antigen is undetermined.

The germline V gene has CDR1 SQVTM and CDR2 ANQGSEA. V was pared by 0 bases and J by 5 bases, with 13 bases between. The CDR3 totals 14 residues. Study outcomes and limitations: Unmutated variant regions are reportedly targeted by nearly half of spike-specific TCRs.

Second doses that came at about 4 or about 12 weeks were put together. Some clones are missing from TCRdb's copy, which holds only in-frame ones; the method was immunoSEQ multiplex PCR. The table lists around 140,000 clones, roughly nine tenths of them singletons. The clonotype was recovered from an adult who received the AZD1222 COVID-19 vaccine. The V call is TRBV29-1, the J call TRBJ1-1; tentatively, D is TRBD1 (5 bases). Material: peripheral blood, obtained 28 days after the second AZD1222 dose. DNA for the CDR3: TGCAGCGTTGAAGAGGCAGGGTTAGGGACTGAAGCTTTCTTT. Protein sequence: CSVEEAGLGTEAFF. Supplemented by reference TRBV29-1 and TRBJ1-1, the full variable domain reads SAVISQKPSRDICQRGTSLTIQCQVDSQVTMMFWYRQQPGQSLTLIATANQGSEATYESGFVIDKFPISRPNLTFSTLTVSNMSPEDSSIYLCSVEEAGLGTEAFFGQGTRLTVV.